Sequencing of this T cell receptor (beta chain) was carried out in a study of T cell responses to AZD1222 COVID-19 vaccine. The wider study: Second-dose intervals near 4 or 12 weeks were combined.

Sequencing was performed with immunoSEQ multiplex PCR; in TCRdb, only in-frame clones are kept and a portion is missing. Here the sample spans around 100,000 clones, roughly nine tenths being singletons. This CDR3 comprises 15 residues. In germline, CDR1 is SGHDT, CDR2 YYEEEE. V lost 0 bases and J 2 bases, leaving 10 bases between the germline ends. Study-wide points: Reportedly, close to half of spike-specific TCRs are directed against unmutated variant regions.

For this clone: Its specificity is not known.

The sequenced sample was peripheral blood, obtained on day 0 of AZD1222 vaccination. The TCR comes from an adult in good health. This sequence joins TRBV5-6 and TRBJ2-3; D may be TRBD1 (5 bases). CDR3 DNA sequence: TGTGCCAGCAGCTTGGGCGGCAGGGACACAGATACGCAGTATTTT. Its protein product is CASSLGGRDTDTQYF.